This T cell receptor beta chain was identified during a study of blood T cell repertoires in COVID-19. Study-level information: Acute and convalescent COVID-19 samples came from the United States, Italy and Spain. Sample material is recorded as cDNA or gDNA derived from T cells, B-cell-depleted T cells, or PBMCs.

Methods used by the authors: Using reference gene primer amplification, nucleated cell counts were estimated. Clones were read by immunoSEQ multiplex PCR, and TCRdb kept only the in-frame ones, dropping some. V, J and clone size were drawn from that table, and D and trimming were deduced from the DNA. The table shows about 340,000 clones, with about 90% occurring only once. This CDR3 contains 17 residues. Per the germline V gene, CDR1 is MGHRA and CDR2 is YSYEKL. This clone was picked up one time. Relative to the germline gene, one junction end is altered; a read error may explain this. Other nucleotide sequences from this sample produce the same CDR3.

The clonotype originates from a woman in her late teens or twenties who had recovered from COVID-19. This chain uses TRBV4-1 with TRBJ1-2; D might be TRBD1 (5 bases). The sequencing sample was made of peripheral blood. The CDR3 reads CASSQGPRGNALYGYTF. The DNA for the CDR3 is TGCGCCAGCAGCCAAGGTCCTAGGGGTAATGCCCTCTATGGCTACACTTTC.